What follows describes a single T cell receptor beta chain. The data were produced by immunoSEQ multiplex PCR, yet TCRdb's version contains in-frame clones alone and is incomplete. Here the sample spans roughly 81,000 clones, more than 75% being singletons. This specimen comes from a study of OX40 agonist ivuxolimab in advanced cancers. The CDR3 contains 14 residues. V shed 0 bases, J shed 5 bases, and the junction held 4 bases outside the gene matches. Looked up from germline, CDR1 is SGDLS and CDR2 is YYNGEE. The clonotype was recovered from an adult with an advanced solid tumor such as melanoma, head and neck, liver or kidney cancer. The source material was CD4+ or CD8+ T cells sorted from blood, sampled in a trial of the OX40 agonist ivuxolimab. The rearrangement joins TRBV9 to TRBJ2-5; TRBD1 matches 7 bases. The CDR3 DNA follows: TGTGCCAGCAGCGTAGGACAGGGTAGGGAGACCCAGTACTTC. Residues: CASSVGQGRETQYF.